The 2 T cell receptor beta chains below were found in one sample sequenced in a study of beta chain features in type 1 diabetes (dated by TCRdb to the late 2010s). Their antigen targets remain unknown. Libraries were constructed by the immunoSEQ multiplex PCR assay. The entire amount of isolated RNA was reverse transcribed using the High Capacity cDNA Reverse Transcription Kit, so the sequenced TCRB transcripts were expressed ones. TCRdb limited this immuneACCESS table to in-frame rearrangements with V and J called. A share of clones is missing; checked studies link under half to unresolved V genes, and the rest is unexplained. The sample data list about 130,000 clones, and approximately 10% of these were observed just once. The biggest ten clones account for 0.65% to 0.75% of the sample. Points the paper makes about the study in general: In all four CD4+ subsets, TCRB CDR3 length was moderately but significantly shorter in type 1 diabetes patients.

The sequencing input was central memory CD4+ T cells from blood. The receptors stem from a man aged 30 to 39 with type 1 diabetes.

The chain employs TRBV5-1 and TRBJ1-1, with D perhaps matching TRBD1 (6 bases). Germline assignment: CDR1 SGHRS and CDR2 YFSETQ. The CDR3 covers 13 residues. Trimming left V 6 bases short and J 0 bases short, with 9 bases between. The CDR3 protein is CASTGQMNTEAFF. Written as DNA, the CDR3 is TGCGCCAGCACCGGACAGATGAACACTGAAGCTTTCTTT.

Only a few counts were recorded for this clone. V usage is TRBV6-1 and J usage is TRBJ2-3; possible D gene TRBD2, 6 bases. V lost 7 bases, J lost 0 bases, and 14 bases lay in between. Germline CDR1 MNHNS, CDR2 SASEGT. CDR3 length: 15 amino acids. The CDR3 loop reads CASKEGRPSTDTQYF. CDR3 DNA: TGTGCCAGCAAGGAGGGCAGGCCTAGCACAGATACGCAGTATTTT.